This TCR beta chain was observed in a study of Ad26.COV2.S vaccination and SARS-CoV-2 variants. Study details: Each vaccinee took Ad26.COV2.S intramuscularly, once or twice 56 days apart. General study results and limits: Placebo recipients and vaccine recipients were similar in non-spike TCR breadth.

The CDR3 runs 14 residues. The V gene lost 0 bases and the J gene lost 1 base, with 6 bases spanning the gap. The V gene's germline CDR1 is LGHDT and CDR2 YNNKEL (reference sequence). Sequencing was performed with immunoSEQ multiplex PCR; in TCRdb, only in-frame clones are kept and a portion is missing. The sample includes over 400,000 clones, 89% of them seen just once. Treatment meaning: about 20 received Ad26.COV2.S at low or high dose, single or two shots; about five received placebo; per-sample allocation not given. Sampling was performed 63 days after the first vaccine or placebo injection. What was given as vaccine was an Ad26 vector encoding Wuhan-strain SARS-CoV-2 spike. This clone was observed a single time. Its antigen is not known.

This specimen was peripheral blood, taken in a trial of Ad26.COV2.S vaccine versus placebo. This clonotype was sampled from a person between 18 and 59 years old who received the Ad26.COV2.S COVID-19 vaccine or a placebo. This chain connects TRBV3-1 (or the pseudogene TRBV3-2) to TRBJ1-1; D unclear. The CDR3 protein is CASSQDQANTEAFF. CDR3 in DNA: TGTGCCAGCAGCCAAGACCAGGCGAACACTGAAGCTTTCTTT.